These 30 T cell receptor beta chains originate from one sample sequenced in a study of OX40 agonist ivuxolimab in advanced cancers. Profiling relied on immunoSEQ multiplex PCR, and the TCRdb table lists in-frame clones only, not all of them. The sample records roughly 41,000 clones, about 72% being singletons. Source: CD4+ or CD8+ T cells sorted from blood, taken in a trial of the OX40 agonist ivuxolimab. Source of these receptors: an adult with an advanced solid tumor such as melanoma, head and neck, liver or kidney cancer.

This chain connects TRBV11-2 to TRBJ1-3; TRBD1 might be the D (6 bases). The CDR3 spans 17 residues. The ends were cut back, 0 bases at V and 2 bases at J, with 14 bases in the middle. Looked up from germline, CDR1 is SGHAT and CDR2 is FQNNGV. The CDR3 DNA reads TGTGCCAGCAGCTTAGATAGGGGGACAAGCACTGGAAACACCATATATTTT. Translating gives CASSLDRGTSTGNTIYF.

The chain links TRBV7-9 to TRBJ2-1; D ambiguous. Germline V gene sequence: CDR1 SEHNR, CDR2 FQNEAQ (reference sequence). V was trimmed by 3 bases and J by 7 bases, leaving 7 bases between them. This CDR3 spans 12 amino acids. Here the CDR3 reads CASSLKGNEQFF. The CDR3 DNA sequence: TGTGCCAGCAGCTTGAAGGGAAATGAGCAGTTCTTC.

V usage is TRBV4-3 and J usage is TRBJ1-3; weak D call: TRBD1 (5 bases). V was cut by 0 bases and J by 1 base, with 10 bases left in between. The CDR3 runs 16 residues. CDR1 and CDR2 (germline): LGHNA, YSLEER. The CDR3 reads CASSQDPGQSGNTIYF. The CDR3, as DNA: TGCGCCAGCAGCCAAGATCCGGGGCAGTCTGGAAACACCATATATTTT.

The genes are TRBV5-4 and TRBJ1-1; 7 nucleotides align to TRBD1. The CDR3 totals 16 residues. With V trimmed by 1 base and J by 0 bases, 6 bases remained unmatched. Germline V gene sequence: CDR1 SGHNT, CDR2 YYREEE (reference sequence). CDR3 in DNA: TGTGCCAGCAGCTTGAGGGGGCGCGGGGTGAACACTGAAGCTTTCTTT. It translates to CASSLRGRGVNTEAFF.

The chain couples TRBV25-1 to TRBJ2-3, with 8 bases lining up with TRBD1. Germline lookup yields CDR1 MGHDK and CDR2 SYGVNS. The CDR3 totals 13 residues. The junction had 6 bases not matched to a gene; V was cut back by 6 bases and J by 7 bases. CDR3 coding DNA: TGTGCCAGCAGGACAGGGGAGGTGAATACGCAGTATTTT. It translates to CASRTGEVNTQYF.

This clone was counted between two and nine times. This chain links TRBV9 with TRBJ2-3, with D hard to call. The germline V gene has CDR1 SGDLS and CDR2 YYNGEE. CDR3 length: 14 amino acids. The V end was cut by 3 bases, the J end by 0 bases, with 8 bases between. The CDR3: CASSGFGSTDTQYF. The DNA for the CDR3 is TGTGCCAGCAGCGGTTTTGGGAGCACAGATACGCAGTATTTT.

This clone was seen a few times. The rearrangement links TRBV2 to TRBJ1-6; 10 positions match TRBD1. Losses at the gene ends were 5 bases for V and 3 bases for J; bases not matched to a gene: 4. The germline CDR1 and CDR2 sequences are SNHLY and FYNNEI. This CDR3 contains 16 residues. The CDR3 region is CASSTDRGDYNSPLHF. The CDR3 DNA is TGTGCCAGCAGTACGGACAGGGGGGACTATAATTCACCCCTCCACTTT.

The rearrangement uses TRBV7-2 and TRBJ1-1; the D gene is possibly TRBD1 (5 bases). With 5 bases removed from V and 6 bases from J, the gap between germline ends came to 10 bases. The germline CDR1 and CDR2 sequences are SGHTA and FQGNSA. The CDR3 is 12 amino acids. The CDR3, as DNA: TGTGCCAGCAGCCTAGTGGGGGCTGAAGCTTTCTTT. Residues: CASSLVGAEAFF.

The chain's CDR3 is CASGGGLLNQPQHF. Here the CDR3 DNA reads TGTGCCAGCGGGGGGGGGCTCCTCAATCAGCCCCAGCATTTT. J is TRBJ1-5 and V is TRBV7-9; D is possibly TRBD1 (6 bases). This CDR3 region has 14 residues. Germline loops: CDR1 SEHNR, CDR2 FQNEAQ (reference sequence). V was cut by 8 bases and J by 3 bases, with 14 bases left in between.

The rearrangement uses TRBV13 and TRBJ1-1; D unclear. The CDR3 length is 14 residues. Germline loops: CDR1 PRHDT, CDR2 FYEKMQ (reference sequence). V gave up 3 bases and J gave up 0 bases, with 8 bases separating them. CDR3 sequence (DNA): TGTGCCAGCAGCTTCAGAAAATTGAACACTGAAGCTTTCTTT. Residues: CASSFRKLNTEAFF.

The chain carries TRBV19 and TRBJ2-1, with D unresolved. The CDR3 runs to 15 residues. Germline V gene data show CDR1 as LNHDA and CDR2 as SQIVND (reference sequence). V was clipped by 0 bases and J by 9 bases, with 15 bases between them. The CDR3 sequence: CASSIDLTTPGEQFF. CDR3 sequence (DNA): TGTGCCAGTAGTATAGACTTAACTACCCCGGGTGAGCAGTTCTTC.

CDR3 amino acids: CAISESSTSGYNEQFF. The CDR3, as DNA: TGTGCCATCAGTGAGTCGTCGACTAGCGGCTACAATGAGCAGTTCTTC. The V and J genes are TRBV10-3 and TRBJ2-1, with TRBD2 matching 9 bases. Per germline, CDR1 ENHRY and CDR2 SYGVKD. The J segment lost 3 bases and the V segment lost 0 bases, leaving 3 bases of the junction unmatched. CDR3 length: 16 residues.

V and J are TRBV9 and TRBJ2-1; 8 bases align to TRBD1. Germline V gene sequence: CDR1 SGDLS, CDR2 YYNGEE. There are 16 residues in the CDR3. V lost 3 bases to trimming and J lost 2 bases; unmatched junction nucleotides: 7. CDR3 amino acids: CASSAPDRGAYNEQFF. Here the CDR3 DNA reads TGTGCCAGCAGCGCCCCCGACAGGGGTGCCTACAATGAGCAGTTCTTC.

The chain links TRBV18 to TRBJ2-2; tentative D call: TRBD1 (6 bases). Germline lookup yields CDR1 KGHSH and CDR2 LQKENI. The CDR3 contains 15 residues. The V and J ends lost 4 bases and 0 bases respectively, with 9 bases between them. DNA for the CDR3: TGTGCCAGCTCACGACAGGACGCGAACACCGGGGAGCTGTTTTTT. This sequence encodes CASSRQDANTGELFF.

The CDR3 spells CASSPEGVLDYGYTF. In DNA, the CDR3 is TGTGCCAGCAGCCCAGAGGGGGTACTAGACTATGGCTACACCTTC. V gene TRBV9 combines with J gene TRBJ1-2, with a tentative D call TRBD1 (6 bases). CDR1 SGDLS and CDR2 YYNGEE come from the germline V gene. This CDR3 region has 15 residues. V lost 4 bases and J 3 bases, leaving 16 bases between the germline ends. The whole variable domain, remainder taken from reference TRBV9 and TRBJ1-2, is DSGVTQTPKHLITATGQRVTLRCSPRSGDLSVYWYQQSLDQGLQFLIQYYNGEERAKGNILERFSAQQFPDLHSELNLSSLELGDSALYFCASSPEGVLDYGYTFGSGTRLTVV.

This rearrangement joins TRBV18 to TRBJ1-3; no clear D gene. Germline V lookup: CDR1 KGHSH, CDR2 LQKENI. V was trimmed by 3 bases and J by 0 bases, leaving 18 bases between them. The CDR3 consists of 18 residues. The CDR3 spells CASSPTYGTESSGNTIYF. The CDR3 DNA is TGTGCCAGCTCACCTACTTACGGCACGGAGTCCTCTGGAAACACCATATATTTT.

The chain joins TRBV21-1 to TRBJ1-1; the listed D gene, TRBD1, was not tested against the DNA. TRBV21-1 constitutes a pseudogene. This CDR3 is 17 amino acids long. The CDR3 DNA reads TGTGCCAGCACACGTCTTCCTTACAGGGGCCTGAACACTGAAGCTTTCTTT. Protein sequence: CASTRLPYRGLNTEAFF.

A single count supports this clone. The CDR3 DNA reads TGCGCCAGCAGCGAAGCACAGGGAACTGGAAACACCATATATTTT. The encoded protein is CASSEAQGTGNTIYF. This chain uses TRBV5-1 with TRBJ1-3; maybe TRBD1 (6 bases). CDR3 size: 15 residues. Trimming stripped 4 bases from V and 2 bases from J, with 13 bases between. Germline V gives CDR1 SGHRS, CDR2 YFSETQ.

The gene calls are TRBV7-2 and TRBJ1-1; TRBD1 matches at 10 bases. Trimming cost V 5 bases and J 10 bases; bases outside gene matches: 4. Germline lookup yields CDR1 SGHTA and CDR2 FQGNSA. The CDR3 is 12 amino acids. CDR3 DNA: TGTGCCAGCAGCCGACAGGGGGCGACAGCTTTCTTT. It translates to CASSRQGATAFF.

This clone was picked up one time. The chain couples TRBV2 to TRBJ1-1, with TRBD1 matching 7 bases. Looked up from germline, CDR1 is SNHLY and CDR2 is FYNNEI. V shed 9 bases and J 1 base; nucleotides not matched to a gene: 8. The CDR3 sequence is 14 residues long. The CDR3 DNA is TGTGCCAGTACCTGGACAGGCCCGAACACTGAAGCTTTCTTT. Encoded protein: CASTWTGPNTEAFF.

CDR3 residues: CASSSGTAGRNEQFF. In DNA, the CDR3 is TGTGCCAGCAGCTCGGGGACAGCCGGACGTAATGAGCAGTTCTTC. The V and J genes are TRBV7-9 and TRBJ2-1; the match to TRBD1 covers 7 bases. There are 15 residues in the CDR3. Germline V gene data show CDR1 as SEHNR and CDR2 as FQNEAQ (reference sequence). With V trimmed by 4 bases and J by 7 bases, 10 bases remained unmatched. Complete variable domain (other parts from reference TRBV7-9 and TRBJ2-1): DTGVSQNPRHKITKRGQNVTFRCDPISEHNRLYWYRQTLGQGPEFLTYFQNEAQLEKSRLLSDRFSAERPKGSFSTLEIQRTEQGDSAMYLCASSSGTAGRNEQFFGPGTRLTVL.

The chain recombines TRBV28 with TRBJ2-7, with 9 bases matching TRBD1. CDR3 length: 15 amino acids. The ends lost 1 base at V and 2 bases at J; junction bases unmatched: 3. Germline values: CDR1 MDHEN, CDR2 SYDVKM. The CDR3 here is CASSLLRTGAYEQYF. The CDR3 bases are TGTGCCAGCAGTTTATTGCGGACAGGGGCCTACGAGCAGTACTTC.

This clone was seen only once. The chain has TRBV21-1 and TRBJ1-1. TRBV21-1 is given as a pseudogene. The CDR3 length is 12 residues. CDR3 protein: CASSKVNPEAFF. The DNA of the CDR3 is TGTGCCAGCAGCAAAGTTAATCCTGAAGCTTTCTTT.

This rearrangement joins TRBV9 to TRBJ2-2, with D possibly being TRBD2 (5 bases). CDR1 and CDR2 (germline): SGDLS, YYNGEE. This CDR3 comprises 16 residues. Trimming took 0 bases from V and 3 from J, leaving 12 bases between them. CDR3 in amino acids: CASSVGGSGYTGELFF. The CDR3 DNA is TGTGCCAGCAGCGTAGGGGGAAGCGGTTACACCGGGGAGCTGTTTTTT.

The chain links TRBV6-5 to TRBJ1-2; 10 bases agree with TRBD1. CDR1 MNHEY and CDR2 SVGAGI come from the germline V gene. Losses at the gene ends were 6 bases for V and 6 bases for J; bases not matched to a gene: 4. The CDR3 runs to 13 residues. The CDR3 DNA sequence: TGTGCCAGCAGCAGGGACAGGGGCGATGGCTACACCTTC. Residues: CASSRDRGDGYTF.

The chain employs TRBV7-3 and TRBJ2-1; D gene ambiguous. This CDR3 contains 15 residues. Germline V gives CDR1 SGHTA, CDR2 FQGTGA. Trimming removed 4 bases at V and 0 bases at J, with 10 bases between. The CDR3 loop reads CASSWTVSSYNEQFF. The CDR3 DNA reads TGTGCCAGCAGCTGGACCGTTAGCTCCTACAATGAGCAGTTCTTC.

The chain joins TRBV6-1 to TRBJ1-2, with D possibly being TRBD1 (5 bases). The CDR3 has 12 residues. Between the trimmed V and J ends, which lost 9 bases and 2 bases, there was a span of 10 bases. The germline CDR1 and CDR2 sequences are MNHNS and SASEGT. The CDR3 nucleotides read TGTGCCAGTAAACGGGGGAACTATGGCTACACCTTC. Protein product: CASKRGNYGYTF.

This clone showed up just once. The J gene is TRBJ1-1, the V gene TRBV4-1, with 7 bases matching TRBD1. This CDR3 is 15 amino acids long. Per germline, CDR1 MGHRA and CDR2 YSYEKL. The ends lost 0 bases at V and 0 bases at J; junction bases unmatched: 1. This CDR3 reads CASSQDRGLNTEAFF. CDR3 sequence (DNA): TGCGCCAGCAGCCAAGACAGGGGGTTGAACACTGAAGCTTTCTTT.

A single count supports this clone. The V call is TRBV4-1, the J call TRBJ2-7; the D is unclear. The CDR3 runs to 14 residues. Trimming shortened V by 1 base and J by 4 bases, and 11 bases separated the two germline ends. Germline CDR1 and CDR2: MGHRA and YSYEKL. This CDR3 is CASSQVGLEYEQYF. As DNA, the CDR3 is TGCGCCAGCAGCCAAGTCGGCCTTGAATACGAGCAGTACTTC.

The rearrangement links TRBV6-6 to TRBJ2-5, with 10 bases fitting TRBD2. There are 16 residues in the CDR3. Germline CDR1 and CDR2: MNHNY and SVGAGI (reference sequence). V dropped 8 bases and J dropped 3; count of bases not matched to a gene: 12. The CDR3 sequence is CASGRGLAADKETQYF. CDR3 nucleotide sequence: TGTGCCAGCGGCCGCGGACTAGCGGCCGACAAAGAGACCCAGTACTTC.